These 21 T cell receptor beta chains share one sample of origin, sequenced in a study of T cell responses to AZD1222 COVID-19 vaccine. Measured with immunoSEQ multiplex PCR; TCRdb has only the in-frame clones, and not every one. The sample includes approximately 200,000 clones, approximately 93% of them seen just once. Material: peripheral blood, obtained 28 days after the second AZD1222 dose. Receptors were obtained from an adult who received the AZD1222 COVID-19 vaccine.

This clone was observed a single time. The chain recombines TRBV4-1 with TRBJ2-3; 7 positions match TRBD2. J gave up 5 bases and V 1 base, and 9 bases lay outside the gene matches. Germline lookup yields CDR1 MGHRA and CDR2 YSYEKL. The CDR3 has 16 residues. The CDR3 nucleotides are TGCGCCAGCAGCCAAGGAGGGTTGCGGGAGATAGATACGCAGTATTTT. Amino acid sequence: CASSQGGLREIDTQYF.

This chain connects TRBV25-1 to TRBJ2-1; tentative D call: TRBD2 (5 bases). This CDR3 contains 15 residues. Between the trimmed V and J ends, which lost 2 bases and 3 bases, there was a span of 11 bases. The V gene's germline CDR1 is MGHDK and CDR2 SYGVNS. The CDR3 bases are TGTGCCAGCAGTGAAGATGGGGAGTACTACAATGAGCAGTTCTTC. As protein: CASSEDGEYYNEQFF.

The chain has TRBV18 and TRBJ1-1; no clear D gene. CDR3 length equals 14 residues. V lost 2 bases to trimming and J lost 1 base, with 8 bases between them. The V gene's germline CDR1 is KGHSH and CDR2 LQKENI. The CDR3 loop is CASSPTGWNTEAFF. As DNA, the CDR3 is TGTGCCAGCTCACCAACGGGGTGGAACACTGAAGCTTTCTTT. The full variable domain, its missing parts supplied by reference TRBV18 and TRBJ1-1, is NAGVMQNPRHLVRRRGQEARLRCSPMKGHSHVYWYRQLPEEGLKFMVYLQKENIIDESGMPKERFSAEFPKEGPSILRIQQVVRGDSAAYFCASSPTGWNTEAFFGQGTRLTVV.

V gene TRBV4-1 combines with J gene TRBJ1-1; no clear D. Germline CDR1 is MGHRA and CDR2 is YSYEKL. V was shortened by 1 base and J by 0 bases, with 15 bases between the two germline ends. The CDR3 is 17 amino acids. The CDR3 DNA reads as TGCGCCAGCAGCCAAGTTGGGTCCGCGGGTATGAACACTGAAGCTTTCTTT. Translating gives CASSQVGSAGMNTEAFF.

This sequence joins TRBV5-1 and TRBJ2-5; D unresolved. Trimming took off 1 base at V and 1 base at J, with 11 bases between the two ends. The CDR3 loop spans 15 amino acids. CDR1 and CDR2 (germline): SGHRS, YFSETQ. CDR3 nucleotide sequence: TGCGCCAGCAGCTTGACCCAGAAGAGCCAAGAGACCCAGTACTTC. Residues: CASSLTQKSQETQYF.

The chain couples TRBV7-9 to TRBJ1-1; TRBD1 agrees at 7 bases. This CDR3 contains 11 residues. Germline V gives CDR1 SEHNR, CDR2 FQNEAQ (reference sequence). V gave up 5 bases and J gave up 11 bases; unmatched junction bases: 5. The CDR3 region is CASSQGQAAFF. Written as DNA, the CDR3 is TGTGCCAGCAGCCAAGGACAGGCGGCTTTCTTT. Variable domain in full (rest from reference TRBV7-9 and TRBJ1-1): DTGVSQNPRHKITKRGQNVTFRCDPISEHNRLYWYRQTLGQGPEFLTYFQNEAQLEKSRLLSDRFSAERPKGSFSTLEIQRTEQGDSAMYLCASSQGQAAFFGQGTRLTVV.

The CDR3 nucleotides read TGTGCCTGGACCCCCGGGAGGAACCAAGAGACCCAGTACTTC. It translates to CAWTPGRNQETQYF. V gene TRBV30 combines with J gene TRBJ2-5; TRBD2 aligns across 7 bases. The CDR3 is 14 residues long. V gave up 4 bases and J gave up 0 bases; unmatched junction bases: 5. Germline V gene lookup returns CDR1 GTSNPN and CDR2 SVGIG (reference sequence).

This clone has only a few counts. CDR3 region: CASSPTTGGGTEAFF. The CDR3 DNA reads as TGTGCCAGCAGCCCAACGACCGGGGGGGGTACTGAAGCTTTCTTT. The gene calls are TRBV11-2 and TRBJ1-1, with D tentatively TRBD1 (5 bases). Germline CDR1 SGHAT, CDR2 FQNNGV. This CDR3 region has 15 residues. V was cut by 5 bases and J by 5 bases, with 18 bases left in between. The variable domain in full, completed from reference TRBV11-2 and TRBJ1-1, reads EAGVAQSPRYKIIEKRQSVAFWCNPISGHATLYWYQQILGQGPKLLIQFQNNGVVDDSQLPKDRFSAERLKGVDSTLKIQPAKLEDSAVYLCASSPTTGGGTEAFFGQGTRLTVV.

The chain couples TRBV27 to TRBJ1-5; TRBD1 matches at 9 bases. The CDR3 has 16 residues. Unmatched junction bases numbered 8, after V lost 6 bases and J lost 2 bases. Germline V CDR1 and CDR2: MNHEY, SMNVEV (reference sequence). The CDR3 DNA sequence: TGTGCCAGCAGGTCCGGGACAGGGATGGGCAATCAGCCCCAGCATTTT. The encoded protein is CASRSGTGMGNQPQHF.

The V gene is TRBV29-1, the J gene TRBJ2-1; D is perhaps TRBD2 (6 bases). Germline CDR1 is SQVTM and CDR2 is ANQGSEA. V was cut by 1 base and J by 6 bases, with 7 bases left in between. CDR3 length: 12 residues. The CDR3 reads CSVEGGANEQFF. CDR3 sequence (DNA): TGCAGCGTTGAAGGCGGGGCCAATGAGCAGTTCTTC.

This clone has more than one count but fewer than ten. The CDR3 sequence: CASSLGPGRNTGELFF. The CDR3 bases are TGTGCCAGCAGCTTGGGACCAGGGCGGAACACCGGGGAGCTGTTTTTT. V and J are TRBV5-6 and TRBJ2-2; D may be TRBD1 (5 bases). V was trimmed by 0 bases and J by 1 base, leaving 10 bases between them. Germline loops: CDR1 SGHDT, CDR2 YYEEEE. CDR3 length: 16 amino acids.

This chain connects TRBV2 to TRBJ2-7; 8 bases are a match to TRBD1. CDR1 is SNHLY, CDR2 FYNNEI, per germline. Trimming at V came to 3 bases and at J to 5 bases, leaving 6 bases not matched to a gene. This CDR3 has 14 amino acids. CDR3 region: CASSDRGQSHEQYF. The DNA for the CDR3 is TGTGCCAGCAGTGACAGGGGGCAAAGTCACGAGCAGTACTTC. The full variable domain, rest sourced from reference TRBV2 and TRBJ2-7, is EPEVTQTPSHQVTQMGQEVILRCVPISNHLYFYWYRQILGQKVEFLVSFYNNEISEKSEIFDDQFSVERPDGSNFTLKIRSTKLEDSAMYFCASSDRGQSHEQYFGPGTRLTVT.

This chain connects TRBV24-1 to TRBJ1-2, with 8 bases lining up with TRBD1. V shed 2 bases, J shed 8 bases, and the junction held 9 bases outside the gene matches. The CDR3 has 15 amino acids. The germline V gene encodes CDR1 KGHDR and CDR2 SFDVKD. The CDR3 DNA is TGTGCCACCAGTGATTCACGCCAGGACAGGGTGGGCTACACCTTC. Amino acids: CATSDSRQDRVGYTF.

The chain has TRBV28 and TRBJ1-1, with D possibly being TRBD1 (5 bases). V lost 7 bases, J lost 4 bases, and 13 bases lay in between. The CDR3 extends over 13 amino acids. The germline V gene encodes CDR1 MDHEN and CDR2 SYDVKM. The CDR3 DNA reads TGTGCCAGCATCCCTGGGGGGAGCACTGAAGCTTTCTTT. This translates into CASIPGGSTEAFF.

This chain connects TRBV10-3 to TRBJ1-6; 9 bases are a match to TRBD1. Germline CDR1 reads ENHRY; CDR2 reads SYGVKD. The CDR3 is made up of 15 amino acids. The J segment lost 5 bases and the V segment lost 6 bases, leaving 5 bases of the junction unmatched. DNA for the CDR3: TGTGCCATCAGGGGACAGGGTTCGGATAATTCACCCCTCCACTTT. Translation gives CAIRGQGSDNSPLHF.

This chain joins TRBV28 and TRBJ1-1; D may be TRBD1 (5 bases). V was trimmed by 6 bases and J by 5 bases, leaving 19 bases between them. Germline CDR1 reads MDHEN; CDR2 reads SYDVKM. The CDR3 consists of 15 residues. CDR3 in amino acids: CASSLSPDSQTEAFF. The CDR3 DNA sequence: TGTGCCAGCAGCCTGAGCCCTGACAGCCAAACTGAAGCTTTCTTT.

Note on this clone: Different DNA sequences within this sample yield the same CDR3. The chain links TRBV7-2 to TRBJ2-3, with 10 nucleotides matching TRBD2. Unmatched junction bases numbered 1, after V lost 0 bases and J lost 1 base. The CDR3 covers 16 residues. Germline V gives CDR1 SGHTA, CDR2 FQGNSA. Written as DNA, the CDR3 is TGTGCCAGCAGCTTAGCGCTAGCGGGGGGCACAGATACGCAGTATTTT. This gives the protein CASSLALAGGTDTQYF.

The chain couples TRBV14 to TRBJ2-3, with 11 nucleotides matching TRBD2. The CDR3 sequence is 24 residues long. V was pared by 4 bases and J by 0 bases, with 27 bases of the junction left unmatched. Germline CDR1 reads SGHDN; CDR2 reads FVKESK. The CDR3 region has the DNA TGTGCCAGCAGCCCGCGTCTCCAAAGGGGACCGGGACTAGCGGTAACATCTAGCACAGATACGCAGTATTTT. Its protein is CASSPRLQRGPGLAVTSSTDTQYF.

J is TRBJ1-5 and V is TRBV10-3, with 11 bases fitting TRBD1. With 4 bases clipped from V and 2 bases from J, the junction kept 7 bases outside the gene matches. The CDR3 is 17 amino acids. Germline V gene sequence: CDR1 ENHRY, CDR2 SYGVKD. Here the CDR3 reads CAISAGTGGAGNQPQHF. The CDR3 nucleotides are TGTGCCATCAGTGCTGGGACAGGGGGTGCCGGCAATCAGCCCCAGCATTTT.

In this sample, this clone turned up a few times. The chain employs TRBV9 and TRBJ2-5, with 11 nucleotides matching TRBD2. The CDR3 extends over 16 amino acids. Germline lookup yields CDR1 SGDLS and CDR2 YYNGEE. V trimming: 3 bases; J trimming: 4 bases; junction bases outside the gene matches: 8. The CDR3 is CASSGTSGSPLETQYF. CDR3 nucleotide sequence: TGTGCCAGCAGCGGAACTAGCGGGAGCCCGTTAGAGACCCAGTACTTC.

The CDR3 DNA reads as TGTGCCATCAGTGTCGGGCAACAGGGTGAAGCTTTCTTT. Translating it yields CAISVGQQGEAFF. The chain uses TRBV10-3 and TRBJ1-1; D possibly corresponds to TRBD1 (6 bases). Trimming removed 4 bases at V and 7 bases at J, with 13 bases between. From germline, CDR1 is ENHRY and CDR2 SYGVKD. CDR3 length equals 13 residues.